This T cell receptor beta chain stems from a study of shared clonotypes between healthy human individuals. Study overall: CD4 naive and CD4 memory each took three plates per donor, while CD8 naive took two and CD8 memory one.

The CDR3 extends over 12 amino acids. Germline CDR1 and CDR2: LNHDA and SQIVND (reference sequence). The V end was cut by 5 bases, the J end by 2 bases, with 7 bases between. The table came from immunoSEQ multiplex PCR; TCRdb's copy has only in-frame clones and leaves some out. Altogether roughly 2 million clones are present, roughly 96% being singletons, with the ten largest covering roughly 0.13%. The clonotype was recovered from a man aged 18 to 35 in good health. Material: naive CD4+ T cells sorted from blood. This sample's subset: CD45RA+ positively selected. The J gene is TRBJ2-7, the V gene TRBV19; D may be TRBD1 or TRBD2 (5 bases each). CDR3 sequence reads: CASSRDAYEQYF. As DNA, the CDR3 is TGTGCCAGTAGTCGGGACGCCTACGAGCAGTACTTC. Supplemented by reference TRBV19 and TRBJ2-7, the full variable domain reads DGGITQSPKYLFRKEGQNVTLSCEQNLNHDAMYWYRQDPGQGLRLIYYSQIVNDFQKGDIAEGYSVSREKKESFPLTVTSAQKNPTAFYLCASSRDAYEQYFGPGTRLTVT.